The clone carrying this TCR beta chain was recorded at least ten times. With 10-nucleotide random UMIs, 5'RACE was used to make the cDNA. TCRdb reprocessed the 5' RACE reads with MiXCR, giving one entry per CDR3 protein. The sample records some 41,000 distinct CDR3 sequences, about 14% being singletons. This sample was taken from a study of neurological immune-mediated disorders. CD4+ or CD8+ T cells at a count of 1 million served as input for the sorted libraries. Trimming took 0 bases from V and 0 from J, leaving 9 bases between them. The germline V gene has CDR1 ENHRY and CDR2 SYGVKD. The CDR3 covers 16 residues.

The genes are TRBV10-3 and TRBJ1-5; no reliable D call. This TCR was recovered from a woman aged 55-69 years with HTLV-1-associated myelopathy (HAM/TSP). The specimen was CD4+ T cells from blood. CDR3: CAISESEDYSNQPQHF. CDR3 in DNA: TGTGCCATCAGTGAGTCGGAGGATTATAGCAATCAGCCCCAGCATTTT.